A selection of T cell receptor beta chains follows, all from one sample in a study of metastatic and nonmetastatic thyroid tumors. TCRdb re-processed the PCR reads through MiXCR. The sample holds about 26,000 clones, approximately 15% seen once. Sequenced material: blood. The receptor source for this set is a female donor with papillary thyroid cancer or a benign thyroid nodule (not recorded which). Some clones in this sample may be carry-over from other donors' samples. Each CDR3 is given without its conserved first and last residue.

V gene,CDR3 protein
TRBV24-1,ATSERPGQENEQF
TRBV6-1,ASRRLEGDWETQY
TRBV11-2,ASSLGTGSYDQY
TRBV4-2,ASSQDGNTDTQY
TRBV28,ASAGGGSNLFYEQY
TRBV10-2,ASTTGEVAGQETQY
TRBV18,ASSQYGYNQGGYT
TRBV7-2,ASSPGVARETQY
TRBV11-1,ASSPSHVSGANVLT
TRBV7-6,ASSSLRGKHYEQY
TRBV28,ASSPPGGMNTEAF
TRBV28,ASSLSQSVGYT
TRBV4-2,ASSQVRGTEAF
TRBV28,ASRPVHRVYEQY
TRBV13,ASSDPGQGGFTEAF
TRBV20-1,SARDRASGNDEQY
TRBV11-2,ASSFKNNEQF
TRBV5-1,ASRGRVSSYNEQF
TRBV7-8,ASSLGNSNEQF
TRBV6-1,ARRKWDRTYEKY
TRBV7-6,ASSSLGVSSSYNEQF
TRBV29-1,SVYETLEASGANVLT
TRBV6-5,ASSPLSVGQGDDTQY
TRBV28,ASSALFESYEQY
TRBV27,ASSPADRGGGYQPQH
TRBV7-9,ASSPDPQETQH
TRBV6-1,ASRTVRDTDTQY
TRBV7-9,ASRPRSWAHNEKLF
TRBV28,ASSLNAKRAGELF
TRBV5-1,ASSLGSSGRINEQF
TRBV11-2,ASSSGLAGYEQF
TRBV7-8,ASSSTGGITGELF
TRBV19,ASTPSVGGSYEQY
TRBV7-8,ASSLVGRGCGYT
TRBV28,ASSPRGARSEKLF
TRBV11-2,ASSLDPWESYNEQF
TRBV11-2,ASSGSQGTSDAGELF
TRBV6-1,SSTPGVATEAF
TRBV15,ATSRSGLNNEQF
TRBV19,ASSPGTRLSPEQF
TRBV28,ASSLPGTEIYEQY
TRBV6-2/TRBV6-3,ASSYDLGLAGASSYEQY
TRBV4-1,ASSHGTSSYEQY
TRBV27,ASSPWDPTSYEQY
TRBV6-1,ASTPRTSGTYEQY
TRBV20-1,SARELAGGPFGLYEQY
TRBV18,ASSYTSGRGDGELF